This TCR beta chain was captured in a study of read filtering for tumor transcriptome and immune sequencing. Study background: DNase treatment preceded whole-transcriptome library preparation.

In its sample, this clonotype was seen many times. This library used about 360 ng RNA and molecular barcoded adaptors spanning alpha/delta and beta/gamma chains. TCRdb independently ran MiXCR on the reads; one entry per CDR3 protein. The sample has 100,000 to 150,000 distinct CDR3 sequences; about 13% are singletons. The V end lost 3 bases, the J end lost 2 bases, and 17 bases lay between the germline ends. The germline V gene has CDR1 LNHNV and CDR2 YYDKDF (reference sequence). This CDR3 has 17 residues. This clonotype was sampled from a donor at least 40 years old with multiple myeloma. The V gene is TRBV15, the J gene TRBJ1-5, with D possibly matching TRBD1 (6 bases). Sequencing input: a population of CD138-negative cells sorted from bone marrow. Here the CDR3 DNA reads TGTGCCACCAGCAGCCCAACAGGGACGGGGGGCAATCAGCCCCAGCATTTT. Translating gives CATSSPTGTGGNQPQHF.